This TCR beta chain was observed in a study of chemoradiotherapy in HPV16-positive cancers. Overall study context: Candidate HPV-specific clones and shared TCR motifs came from two HPV16-positive patients.

The repertoire was sequenced with immunoSEQ multiplex PCR; TCRdb's copy has only in-frame clones and lacks some. Of about 12,000 clones in the sample, 88% were seen once. Study conclusions and caveats: HPV-responsive T-cell expansion during chemoradiotherapy was linked to improved recurrence-free survival in HPV16-positive patients. Candidate HPV-specific clones and E7-related TCR motifs grew in tumor during treatment.

This CDR3 comprises 14 residues. The V end lost 4 bases, the J end lost 2 bases, and 10 bases lay between the germline ends. Germline CDR1 reads MNHEY; CDR2 reads SVGAGI. A single count supports this clone. What it binds is not known. Over chemoradiotherapy, repertoires were sampled more than once. The starting material was blood, obtained from a patient who underwent chemoradiotherapy. This clonotype was sampled from a human donor with HPV-associated anogenital cancer. The genes are TRBV6-5 and TRBJ2-3; D perhaps matches TRBD2 (6 bases). The CDR3 spells CASSFGGDTDTQYF. CDR3 in DNA: TGTGCCAGCAGTTTCGGCGGGGACACAGATACGCAGTATTTT.